The source of this T cell receptor beta chain is a study of early T cells in non-severe SARS-CoV-2 infection. Study information: Unsorted whole blood bulk RNA was sequenced, with unpaired chains.

This CDR3 has 12 residues. Trimming took off 5 bases at V and 5 bases at J, with 7 bases between the two ends. CDR1 is SEHNR and CDR2 is FQNEAQ in the germline V gene (reference sequence). TCRdb reprocessed the 5' RACE reads via MiXCR and lists one record per CDR3 protein. The repertoire has about 42,000 distinct CDR3 sequences, roughly 6.2% of them found once; the top ten carry about 8.3%. The chain couples TRBV7-9 to TRBJ1-5; no clear D gene. This TCR derives from an adult who was a healthcare worker with PCR-confirmed SARS-CoV-2 infection or an uninfected control (not recorded which). The material sequenced was whole blood, taken at baseline. The CDR3 loop is CASSGTDQPQHF. DNA of the CDR3: TGTGCCAGCAGCGGAACCGATCAGCCCCAGCATTTT. Drawing the rest from reference TRBV7-9 and TRBJ1-5, the complete variable domain is DTGVSQNPRHKITKRGQNVTFRCDPISEHNRLYWYRQTLGQGPEFLTYFQNEAQLEKSRLLSDRFSAERPKGSFSTLEIQRTEQGDSAMYLCASSGTDQPQHFGDGTRLSIL.